The 2 T cell receptor beta chains in this list originate from one sample, sequenced in a study of cytomegalovirus exposure and HLA in healthy donors. The data were produced by immunoSEQ multiplex PCR, yet TCRdb's version contains in-frame clones alone and is incomplete. The table lists about 240,000 clones, approximately 86% of them singletons. Sequenced material: PBMCs. Receptors were obtained from a woman in her twenties or thirties in good health and CMV-seropositive.

This chain uses TRBV6-1 with TRBJ1-1, with 8 bases aligning to TRBD1. The CDR3 is made up of 15 amino acids. The J segment lost 0 bases and the V segment lost 5 bases, leaving 5 bases of the junction unmatched. The germline CDR1 and CDR2 sequences are MNHNS and SASEGT. The CDR3 loop is CASSPRGLLNTEAFF. CDR3 in DNA: TGTGCCAGCAGTCCCAGGGGGCTGCTGAACACTGAAGCTTTCTTT.

The chain recombines TRBV28 with TRBJ2-2, with D tentatively TRBD2 (6 bases). Per germline, CDR1 MDHEN and CDR2 SYDVKM. The CDR3 length is 15 residues. V lost 2 bases and J 3 bases, leaving 10 bases between the germline ends. The CDR3 spells CASSLSWEDTGELFF. CDR3 coding DNA: TGTGCCAGCAGTTTAAGCTGGGAGGACACCGGGGAGCTGTTTTTT. The entire variable domain, with the rest obtained from reference TRBV28 and TRBJ2-2, is as follows: DVKVTQSSRYLVKRTGEKVFLECVQDMDHENMFWYRQDPGLGLRLIYFSYDVKMKEKGDIPEGYSVSREKKERFSLILESASTNQTSMYLCASSLSWEDTGELFFGEGSRLTVL.